Described below is a single TCR beta chain sequence and its context. The CDR3 has 15 amino acids. The V end was cut by 3 bases, the J end by 6 bases, with 16 bases between. Per germline, CDR1 LGHNA and CDR2 YSLEER. In TCRdb, the 5' RACE reads were re-called with MiXCR into one record per CDR3 protein. The repertoire includes tens of thousands of distinct CDR3 sequences, around 6.9% of them detected once, and around a third sits in the top ten. This sample was included in a study of T cells after yellow fever vaccination. J is TRBJ2-3 and V is TRBV4-3; D may be TRBD1 (6 bases). This TCR was recovered from a man aged 18 to 30 who received the YFV17D yellow fever vaccine. The starting material was CD8+ T cells sorted from PBMCs, obtained 4 to 5 days after the first yellow fever vaccination. The CDR3 DNA reads as TGCGCCAGCAGCCAGTACAGGGACCTATTGGATACGCAGTATTTT. Its translation: CASSQYRDLLDTQYF.